This T cell receptor beta chain emerged from a study of cytomegalovirus exposure and HLA in healthy donors. The CDR3 is made up of 13 amino acids. V was cut by 4 bases and J by 3 bases, with 9 bases left in between. CDR1 is MNHEY, CDR2 SVGAGI, per germline. The count of this clone is one. In the PCR, 60 Vbeta and 13 Jbeta primers were used. TCRdb's copy holds only in-frame clones and misses some; the assay was immunoSEQ multiplex PCR. Of some 150,000 clones in the sample, roughly 75% are singletons; the top ten hold 2.2%. This rearrangement joins TRBV6-5 to TRBJ1-2; a possible D gene is TRBD1 (5 bases). Sample: PBMCs. This sequence originates from a man aged 25-45 years in good health and CMV-seronegative. The CDR3 here is CASSSREDYGYTF. CDR3 DNA: TGTGCCAGCAGTTCCAGGGAAGACTATGGCTACACCTTC.